The T cell receptor beta chain under discussion was sequenced for a study of immune evolution from preneoplasia to lung adenocarcinoma (dated by TCRdb to 2020 to 2023). With respect to the entire study: HLA loss of heterozygosity was observed in approximately 7%, 15% and 30% of AIS, MIA and ADC lesions, respectively, and was not observed in any AAH lesions. The study combined immune gene expression, TCR sequencing and multiplex immunofluorescence to profile immune contexture across lung adenocarcinoma precursors and invasive adenocarcinoma. Resected precursor lesions (AAH, AIS, MIA) and invasive adenocarcinomas were compared with paired morphologically normal lung tissue. The sample size depended on which specimens were available, not on a prior power calculation. The immune data were combined with whole exome sequencing and methylation data from the same cohort of nodules. In total, the cohort included 40 to 60 patients with pulmonary nodules, all of whom underwent surgical resection. The TCR sequencing data were obtained from a few dozen patients. The study reported that some 100 samples were used for TCR sequencing. POLYSOLVER was used to infer Class I HLA alleles from exome data, and LOHHLA was used to detect allele-specific HLA loss. Beyond this particular receptor, the publication reports: The highest top T cell clone frequencies were observed in normal lung, and a progressive decrease in top T cell clone frequencies appeared to occur from AAH through AIS, MIA and invasive adenocarcinoma. Because all patients came from Japan and China, whether the findings apply to Western populations was uncertain. Normal lung showed the highest clonality, whereas later-stage lesions appeared to have higher T cell density and diversity but lower clonality. The highest T cell clonality was observed in KRAS-mutant nodules compared with EGFR-mutant or double wild-type lesions. The findings were based on association rather than direct causation, and larger cohorts with long-term follow-up and longitudinal biopsies were deemed needed.

With respect to this clone: The antigen it recognizes is unknown. Base qualities are not recorded, but no much larger clone differs from it by a single base.

Between about 2013 and 2017, the patients underwent resection in either Japan or China. The histologic diagnosis of each case was independently confirmed on H&E slides by two lung cancer pathologists. To enrich premalignant or tumor cells for nucleic acid extraction, macro-dissection was performed after pathologic assessment. The AllPrep DNA/RNA FFPE Kit was used to isolate DNA from FFPE tissue. TCR beta CDR3 regions were sequenced from DNA using the immunoSEQ hsTCRbeta Kit. The study's processing was this. The ImmunoSEQ Analyzer was used to analyse the TCR sequencing data. T cell clonality was defined as 1 minus Pielou's evenness, calculated on productive rearrangements. The inverse Simpson index, applied to productive templates, was used to measure T cell diversity. T cell density was TCR beta template counts normalized to usable DNA, estimated by amplifying and sequencing housekeeping genes. Two-sided Kruskal-Wallis tests were used to compare TCR metrics across histologic stages. TCRdb obtained this table from immuneACCESS and retained in-frame rearrangements with V and J assigned. These tables miss some clones; where compared with another copy, unresolved V genes account for less than half of the shortfall, and the remainder is unexplained. The V and J calls and clone size were taken over from that table, and D and trimming were inferred from the DNA. Here the sample has 6,500 to 9,500 clones; 55% to 75% occur a single time. Together, the top ten hold 9.5% to 14% of the sample.

The CDR3 has 15 amino acids, counting the end cysteine and phenylalanine. This entry keeps only the CDR3 DNA: 45 bases, framed from base 1. Via the germline V gene (reference sequence), CDR1 is MNHNY and CDR2 SVGAGI. The germline ends are 20 bases apart after V is trimmed by 7 bases and J by 5 bases. Sequences were obtained from FFPE lung adenocarcinoma in situ tissue. The sample's cell subset or site label, decoded: preinvasive adenocarcinoma in situ (AIS). The V gene is TRBV6-6 and the J gene is TRBJ1-1; the best D guess is TRBD1, with 6 bases matching. The source of this sequence is a donor aged 70 or older with lung adenocarcinoma. Some clones in this sample may be carry-over from other donors' samples. Read as DNA, the sequence is TGTGCCAGCATTCCCGACCACAGGGTAAGGACTGAAGCTTTCTTT. Its protein is CASIPDHRVRTEAFF.